The 2 T cell receptor beta chains below come from one sample, sequenced in a study of OX40 agonist ivuxolimab in advanced cancers. The repertoire was sequenced with immunoSEQ multiplex PCR; TCRdb's copy has only in-frame clones and lacks some. The sample yields approximately 33,000 clones, about 92% seen once. The material was CD4+ or CD8+ T cells sorted from blood, obtained in a trial of the OX40 agonist ivuxolimab. These receptors were collected from an adult with an advanced solid tumor such as melanoma, head and neck, liver or kidney cancer.

The DNA for the CDR3 is TGTGCCAGCAGCTTAGTAGGGGGGCAAACTGAAGCTTTCTTT. Translation gives CASSLVGGQTEAFF. The V call is TRBV7-9, the J call TRBJ1-1, with D possibly TRBD1 on 6 matching bases. The V and J ends lost 1 base and 5 bases respectively, with 11 bases between them. This CDR3 has 14 amino acids. CDR1 is SEHNR, CDR2 FQNEAQ, per germline (reference sequence).

The gene calls are TRBV2 and TRBJ2-7; TRBD1 matches 10 bases. Germline CDR1 reads SNHLY; CDR2 reads FYNNEI. After removal of 6 bases from V and 5 bases from J, the junction contained 10 bases not matched to a gene. CDR3 length equals 15 residues. In DNA, the CDR3 is TGTGCCAGCAGCGTCGCCGGGACAGGGGCCCACGAGCAGTACTTC. This codes for CASSVAGTGAHEQYF. The variable domain in full, with the rest retrieved from reference TRBV2 and TRBJ2-7, is EPEVTQTPSHQVTQMGQEVILRCVPISNHLYFYWYRQILGQKVEFLVSFYNNEISEKSEIFDDQFSVERPDGSNFTLKIRSTKLEDSAMYFCASSVAGTGAHEQYFGPGTRLTVT.